The clone carrying this T cell receptor (beta chain) turned up a few times. Its specificity is not known. TCR beta CDR3 regions were amplified from RNA. HTBI primers drove first-round RT-PCR of the TCR CDR3. MiXCR, applied by TCRdb to the multiplex PCR reads, yields one record per CDR3 protein. The table lists around 400,000 distinct CDR3 sequences, around 13% of them singletons. The data derive from a study of T cells in Graves' hyperthyroidism and ophthalmopathy. General study findings and limits: Blood held most thyroid clonotypes expanded above 0.001 frequency. Ophthalmopathy and stable hyperthyroidism were told apart by a 13 V-J model.

Diagnosis rested on symptoms, serum thyroxine and TRAb, thyroid ultrasound, and orbital computed tomography. The CDR3 totals 14 residues. This receptor was identified in a woman between 18 and 29 years old with Graves' hyperthyroidism. V is TRBV3-2 and J is TRBJ2-7; no DNA check was done on the table's D call, TRBD2. TRBV3-2 has pseudogene status. What was sequenced was blood. The CDR3 DNA is TGTGCCAGCAGCCAAGATGGGGAGGGAGACGAGCAGTACTTC. Translating gives CASSQDGEGDEQYF.